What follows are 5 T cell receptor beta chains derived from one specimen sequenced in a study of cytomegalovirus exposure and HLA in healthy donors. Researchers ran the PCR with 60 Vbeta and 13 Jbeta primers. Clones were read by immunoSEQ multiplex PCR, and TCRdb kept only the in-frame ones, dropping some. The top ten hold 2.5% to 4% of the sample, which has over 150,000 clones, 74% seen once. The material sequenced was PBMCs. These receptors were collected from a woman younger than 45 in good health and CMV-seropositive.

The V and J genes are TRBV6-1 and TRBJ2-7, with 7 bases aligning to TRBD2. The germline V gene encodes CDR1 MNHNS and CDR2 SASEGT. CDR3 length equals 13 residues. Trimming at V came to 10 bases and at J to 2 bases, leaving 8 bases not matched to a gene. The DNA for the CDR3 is TGTGCCACCACTAGACTAGCCCCCTACGAGCAGTACTTC. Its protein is CATTRLAPYEQYF.

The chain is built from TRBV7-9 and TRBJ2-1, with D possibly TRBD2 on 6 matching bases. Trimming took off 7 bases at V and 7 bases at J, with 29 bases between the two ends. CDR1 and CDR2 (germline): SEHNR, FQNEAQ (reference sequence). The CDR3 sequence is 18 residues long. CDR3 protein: CASTSFMGLANRANEQFF. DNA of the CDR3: TGTGCCAGCACGTCTTTTATGGGTCTAGCGAATAGAGCTAATGAGCAGTTCTTC.

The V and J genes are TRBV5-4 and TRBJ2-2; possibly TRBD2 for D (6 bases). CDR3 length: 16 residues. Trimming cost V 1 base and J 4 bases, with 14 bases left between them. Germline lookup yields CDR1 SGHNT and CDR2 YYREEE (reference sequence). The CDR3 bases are TGTGCCAGCAGCTTGTGGAATAGCGGCCCCACCGGGGAGCTGTTTTTT. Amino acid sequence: CASSLWNSGPTGELFF.

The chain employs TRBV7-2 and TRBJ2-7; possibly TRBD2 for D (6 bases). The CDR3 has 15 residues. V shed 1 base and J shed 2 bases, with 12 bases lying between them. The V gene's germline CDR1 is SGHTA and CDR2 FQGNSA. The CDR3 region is CASSLGLGGTYEQYF. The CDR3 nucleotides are TGTGCCAGCAGCTTAGGACTGGGAGGCACCTACGAGCAGTACTTC.

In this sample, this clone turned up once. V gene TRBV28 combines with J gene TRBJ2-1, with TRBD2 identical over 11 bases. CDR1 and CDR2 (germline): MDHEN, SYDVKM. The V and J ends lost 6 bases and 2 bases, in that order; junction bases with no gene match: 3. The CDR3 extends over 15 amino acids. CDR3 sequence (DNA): TGTGCCAGCAGGGTTAGCGGGAGGGCCTACAATGAGCAGTTCTTC. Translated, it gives CASRVSGRAYNEQFF.